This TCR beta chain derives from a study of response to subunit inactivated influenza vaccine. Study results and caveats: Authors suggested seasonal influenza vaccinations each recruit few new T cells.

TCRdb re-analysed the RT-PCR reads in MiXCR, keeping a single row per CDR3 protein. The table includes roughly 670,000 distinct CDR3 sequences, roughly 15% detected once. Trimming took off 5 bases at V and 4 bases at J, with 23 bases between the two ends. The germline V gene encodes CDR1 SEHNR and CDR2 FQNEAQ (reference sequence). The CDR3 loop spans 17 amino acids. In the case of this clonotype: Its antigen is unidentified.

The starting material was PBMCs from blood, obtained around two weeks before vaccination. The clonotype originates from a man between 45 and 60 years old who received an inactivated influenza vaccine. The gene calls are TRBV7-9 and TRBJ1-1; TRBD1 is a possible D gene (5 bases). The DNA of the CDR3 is TGTGCCAGCAGCCCCGGACTACAAGCCAGGGCTAGCACTGAAGCTTTCTTT. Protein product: CASSPGLQARASTEAFF.